This record looks at one T cell receptor (beta chain) sequence and its context. This sample is drawn from a study of blood T cell repertoires in COVID-19. Overall study context: COVID-19 samples collected from the United States, Italy and Spain covered acute and convalescent phases.

Original methodology: Reference gene primer amplification yielded estimated nucleated cell counts. TCRdb's copy holds only in-frame clones and misses some; the assay was immunoSEQ multiplex PCR. Clone size and the V and J calls come from that table; the DNA yielded D and trimming. This sample has 210,000 or so clones, with roughly nine tenths found just once. The CDR3 consists of 14 residues. With 2 bases removed from V and 7 bases from J, the gap between germline ends came to 15 bases. From germline, CDR1 is GTSNPN and CDR2 SVGIG (reference sequence). Across over 20 US areas, participants ranged in age from roughly 18 to 95 years. In assigning cohorts, the study relied on participant-reported clinical history.

The chain joins TRBV30 to TRBJ1-5; D is ambiguous. This receptor was taken from a woman in her 50s in a cohort exposed to, infected with or recovered from COVID-19 (not recorded which). Material: PBMCs or T cells enriched from blood (not recorded which). CDR3 sequence reads: CAWSKGVGNQPQHF. Here the CDR3 DNA reads TGTGCCTGGAGTAAGGGAGTGGGGAACCAGCCCCAGCATTTT.